This is a list of T cell receptor beta chains from one sample in a study of CD8 T cells in Susac syndrome. MiXCR was run by TCRdb on the immunoSEQ multiplex PCR reads, yielding one entry per CDR3 protein. The sample consists of about 71,000 distinct CDR3 sequences, 93% of them appearing once. Source material: CD4+ T cells from PBMCs. All receptors come from a human donor with Susac syndrome. CDR3s include the opening cysteine and the closing phenylalanine or tryptophan.

V gene: TRBV9
CDR3 protein: CASSPGGNSYNSPLHF

V gene: TRBV7-3
CDR3 protein: CASSSGSGETQYF

V gene: TRBV20-1
CDR3 protein: CSARDVDGGYQETQYF

V gene: TRBV28
CDR3 protein: CASSLAGTGLREQFF

V gene: TRBV6-5
CDR3 protein: CASSYSGVAGGDEQFF

V gene: TRBV11-3
CDR3 protein: CASSFAETGANVLTF

V gene: TRBV25-1
CDR3 protein: CASSELRVTEAFF

V gene: TRBV11-1
CDR3 protein: CASSPQNTGELFF

V gene: TRBV15
CDR3 protein: CATSPTLTGNTGELFF

V gene: TRBV7-3
CDR3 protein: CASSLRRSSYNEQFF

V gene: TRBV15
CDR3 protein: CATSADPPRTGFQETQYF

V gene: TRBV28
CDR3 protein: CASSSPAKTGIISPLHF

V gene: TRBV6-2/TRBV6-3
CDR3 protein: CASSYSRLAGGLFHNEQFF

V gene: TRBV4-2
CDR3 protein: CASRQGRNPDTQYF

V gene: TRBV29-1
CDR3 protein: CSVDLGQHKFDTQYF

V gene: TRBV7-2
CDR3 protein: CASSLNPLAGARIETQYF

V gene: TRBV6-5
CDR3 protein: CASSPTGRSPLHF

V gene: TRBV18
CDR3 protein: CASSPSGSEQYF

V gene: TRBV7-3
CDR3 protein: CASSSTVNQKNEQFF

V gene: TRBV10-3
CDR3 protein: CAISAGGRAGANVLTF

V gene: TRBV4-1
CDR3 protein: CASSQEPGGPSYEQYF

V gene: TRBV9
CDR3 protein: CASSVEGTGELFF

V gene: TRBV28
CDR3 protein: CASIRGGHTDTQYF

V gene: TRBV12-3/TRBV12-4
CDR3 protein: CASSLGTGGGEQYF

V gene: TRBV18
CDR3 protein: CASSPVDSGNTIYF

V gene: TRBV20-1
CDR3 protein: CSARQRINSPLHF

V gene: TRBV2
CDR3 protein: CASSGVGTVNTEAFF

V gene: TRBV6-2/TRBV6-3
CDR3 protein: CASRESGPSIGYTF

V gene: TRBV28
CDR3 protein: CASSSIQGNEQFF

V gene: TRBV18
CDR3 protein: CASSLSRGNEQYF

V gene: TRBV6-6
CDR3 protein: CASSYRNGELFF

V gene: TRBV24-1
CDR3 protein: CATSDNSGRHGNEQFF

V gene: TRBV7-2
CDR3 protein: CASSSRGMYEQYF

V gene: TRBV28
CDR3 protein: CASSAYQPQHF

V gene: TRBV14
CDR3 protein: CASSLQHVYEQYF

V gene: TRBV2
CDR3 protein: CASRPPAAPYGYTF

V gene: TRBV3-1
CDR3 protein: CASSQRGTPKALYEQYF

V gene: TRBV9
CDR3 protein: CASSVAGRTSGGVWNEQFF

V gene: TRBV6-2/TRBV6-3
CDR3 protein: CASRPGGAGNEQFF

V gene: TRBV7-9
CDR3 protein: CASSLGSGSVNTEAFF

V gene: TRBV11-3
CDR3 protein: CASSRLDEQYF

V gene: TRBV7-2
CDR3 protein: CASSPDPAQETQYF

V gene: TRBV28
CDR3 protein: CASSLGSAGEETQYF

V gene: TRBV24-1
CDR3 protein: CATSDYSGTGGTEQFF

V gene: TRBV12-5
CDR3 protein: CASGSTAGETQYF

V gene: TRBV12-3/TRBV12-4
CDR3 protein: CASTPWGSNSPLHF

V gene: TRBV29-1
CDR3 protein: CSVTPDGMGAYNEQFF

V gene: TRBV7-2
CDR3 protein: CASSLPAGKLFF

V gene: TRBV9
CDR3 protein: CASSEGVHNEQFF

V gene: TRBV20-1
CDR3 protein: CSASKQGASYEQYF

V gene: TRBV2
CDR3 protein: CASRQEETQYF

V gene: TRBV5-6
CDR3 protein: CASSSGLGAGELFF